Listed here are 3 T cell receptor beta chains from one sample, sequenced in a study of shared clonotypes between healthy human individuals. Only in-frame clones appear in the TCRdb table, and some are missing; sequencing was by immunoSEQ multiplex PCR. The table shows around 2.3 million clones, with approximately 94% occurring only once. Material: naive CD4+ T cells sorted from blood. Regarding subset: CD45RA+ positively selected. The receptors here all came from a man in his late teens or twenties in good health.

This sequence joins TRBV14 and TRBJ1-1, with 7 bases that match TRBD1. With 4 bases clipped from V and 2 bases from J, the junction kept 10 bases outside the gene matches. Germline loops: CDR1 SGHDN, CDR2 FVKESK. This CDR3 region has 16 residues. The CDR3 sequence: CASSPRDSLQNTEAFF. The CDR3 bases are TGTGCCAGCAGCCCCCGGGACAGTCTACAAAACACTGAAGCTTTCTTT.

J is TRBJ2-7 and V is TRBV5-4; D perhaps matches TRBD1 (6 bases). Germline V gene lookup returns CDR1 SGHNT and CDR2 YYREEE (reference sequence). V was clipped by 5 bases and J by 3 bases, with 12 bases between them. The CDR3 length is 13 residues. This chain's CDR3 is CASRSGTSYEQYF. Here the CDR3 DNA reads TGTGCCAGCAGATCCGGGACAAGCTACGAGCAGTACTTC. Looking up the rest from reference TRBV5-4 and TRBJ2-7 gives the full variable domain: ETGVTQSPTHLIKTRGQQVTLRCSSQSGHNTVSWYQQALGQGPQFIFQYYREEENGRGNFPPRFSGLQFPNYSSELNVNALELDDSALYLCASRSGTSYEQYFGPGTRLTVT.

With respect to this clone: The sample carries other DNA sequences with the same CDR3. The chain is built from TRBV7-9 and TRBJ2-2; D is undetermined. V lost 5 bases and J 0 bases, leaving 7 bases between the germline ends. This CDR3 has 14 amino acids. Germline V gene sequence: CDR1 SEHNR, CDR2 FQNEAQ (reference sequence). The chain's CDR3 is CASSGQANTGELFF. CDR3 nucleotides: TGTGCCAGCAGCGGTCAGGCGAACACCGGGGAGCTGTTTTTT.